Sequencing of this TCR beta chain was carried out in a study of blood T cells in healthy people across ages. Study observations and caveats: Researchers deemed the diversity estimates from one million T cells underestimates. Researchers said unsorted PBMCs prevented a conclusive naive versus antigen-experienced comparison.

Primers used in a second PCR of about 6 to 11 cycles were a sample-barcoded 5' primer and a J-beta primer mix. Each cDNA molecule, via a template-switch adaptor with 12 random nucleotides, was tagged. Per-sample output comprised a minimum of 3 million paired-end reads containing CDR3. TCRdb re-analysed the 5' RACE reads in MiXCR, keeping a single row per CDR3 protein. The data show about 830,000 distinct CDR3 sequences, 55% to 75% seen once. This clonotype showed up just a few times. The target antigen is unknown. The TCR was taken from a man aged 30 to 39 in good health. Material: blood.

Here the CDR3 DNA reads TGTGCCAGCAGCCCCGGGGAGAACCGCGGGAATCAGCCCCAGCATTTT. Protein: CASSPGENRGNQPQHF. This chain connects TRBV7-4 to TRBJ1-5, with D hard to call. Trimming stripped 5 bases from V and 4 bases from J, with 18 bases between. This CDR3 is 16 amino acids long. CDR1 and CDR2 from the germline V gene are SGHVT and SQSDAQ.